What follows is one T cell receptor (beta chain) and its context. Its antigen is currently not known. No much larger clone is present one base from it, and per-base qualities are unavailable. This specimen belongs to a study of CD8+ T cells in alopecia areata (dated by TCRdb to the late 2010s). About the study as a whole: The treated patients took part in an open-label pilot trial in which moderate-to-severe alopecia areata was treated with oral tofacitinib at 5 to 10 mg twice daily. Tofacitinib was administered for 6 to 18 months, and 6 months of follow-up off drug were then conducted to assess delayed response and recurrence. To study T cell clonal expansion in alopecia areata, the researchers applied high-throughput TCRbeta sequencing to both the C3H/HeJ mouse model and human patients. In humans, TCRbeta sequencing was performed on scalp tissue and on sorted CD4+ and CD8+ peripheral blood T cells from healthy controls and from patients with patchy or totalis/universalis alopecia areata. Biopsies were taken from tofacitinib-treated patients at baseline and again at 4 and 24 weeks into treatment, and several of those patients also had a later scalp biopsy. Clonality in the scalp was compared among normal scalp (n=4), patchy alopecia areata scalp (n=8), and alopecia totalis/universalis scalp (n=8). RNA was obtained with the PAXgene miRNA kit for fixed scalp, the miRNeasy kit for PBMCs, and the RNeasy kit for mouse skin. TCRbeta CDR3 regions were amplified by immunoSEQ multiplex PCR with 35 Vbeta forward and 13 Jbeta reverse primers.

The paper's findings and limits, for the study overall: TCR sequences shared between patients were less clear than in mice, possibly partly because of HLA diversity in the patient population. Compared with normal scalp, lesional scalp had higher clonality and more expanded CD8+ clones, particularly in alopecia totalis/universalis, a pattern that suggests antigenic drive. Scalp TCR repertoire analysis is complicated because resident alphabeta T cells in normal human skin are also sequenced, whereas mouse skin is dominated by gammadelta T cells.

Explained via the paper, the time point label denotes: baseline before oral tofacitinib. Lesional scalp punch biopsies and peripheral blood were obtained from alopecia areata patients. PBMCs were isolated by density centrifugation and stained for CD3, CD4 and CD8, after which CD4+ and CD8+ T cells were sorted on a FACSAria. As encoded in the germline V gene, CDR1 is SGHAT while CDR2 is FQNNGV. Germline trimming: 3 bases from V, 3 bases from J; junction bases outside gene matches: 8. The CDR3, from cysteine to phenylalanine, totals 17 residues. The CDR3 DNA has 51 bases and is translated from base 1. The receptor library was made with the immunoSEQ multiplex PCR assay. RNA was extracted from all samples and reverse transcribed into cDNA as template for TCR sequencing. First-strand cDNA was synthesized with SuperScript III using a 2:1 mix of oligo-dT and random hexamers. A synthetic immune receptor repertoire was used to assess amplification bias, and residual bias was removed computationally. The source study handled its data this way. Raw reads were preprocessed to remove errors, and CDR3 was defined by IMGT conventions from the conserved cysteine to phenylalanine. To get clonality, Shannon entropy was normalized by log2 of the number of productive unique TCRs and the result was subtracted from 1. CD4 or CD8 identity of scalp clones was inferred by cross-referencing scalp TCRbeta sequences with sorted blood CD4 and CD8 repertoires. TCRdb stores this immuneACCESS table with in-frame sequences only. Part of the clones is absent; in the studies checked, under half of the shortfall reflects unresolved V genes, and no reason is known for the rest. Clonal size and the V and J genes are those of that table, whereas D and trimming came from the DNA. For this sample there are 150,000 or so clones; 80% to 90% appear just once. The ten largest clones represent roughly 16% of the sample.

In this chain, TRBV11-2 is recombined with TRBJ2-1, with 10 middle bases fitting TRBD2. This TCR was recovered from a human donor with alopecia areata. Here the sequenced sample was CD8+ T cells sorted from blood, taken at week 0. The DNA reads TGTGCCAGCAGCTTGTGGCTAGCGGGGGCCTACTACAATGAGCAGTTCTTC. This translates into CASSLWLAGAYYNEQFF.